This TCR beta chain was sequenced for a study of molecular identifiers for immune sequencing clone quantification. The study, taken as a whole, reports: Beyond 20 RNA copies, clones held over 98% of effector molecules, compared with under 1% in naive cells. The sizes of highly expanded clones could be underestimated when identical TCR molecules share a barcode.

MiXCR, applied by TCRdb to the PCR reads, yields one record per CDR3 protein. The sample comprises 37,000 or so distinct CDR3 sequences, approximately 17% of which are singletons, and roughly 7.1% rests with the top ten. Sorting was used to obtain naive CD8 T cells (CD8+CD4-CCR7+CD45RA+). The CDR3 length is 17 residues. The germline gives CDR1 MNHEY, CDR2 SMNVEV (reference sequence). Trimming removed 2 bases at V and 7 bases at J, with 21 bases between. On this clonotype: Antigen specificity is unknown.

The source is a human donor in good health. Some libraries in this study had Jurkat cell RNA spiked in. The specimen was naive CD8+ T cells from blood, with Jurkat cell RNA spiked in. Subset: FACS-sorted CD8+CD4-CCR7+CD45RA+ naive T cells. The rearrangement joins TRBV27 to TRBJ2-1, with D uncertain. The CDR3 loop reads CASSLLPGSLGSNEQFF. CDR3 nucleotides: TGTGCCAGCAGTTTACTCCCCGGGTCCCTTGGCTCAAATGAGCAGTTCTTC.